This T cell receptor (beta chain) was profiled in a study of OX40 agonist ivuxolimab in advanced cancers. Across the whole study: A male proportion of 70% to 90% was recorded, with mean age approximately 64 years and range roughly 20 to 90.

Study conclusions and caveats: Low normalized clonal expansion also occurred in some nonresponding patients. At 0.1 to 3.0 mg/kg, CD4+ and CD8+ blood T cells expanded clonally by week 6.

Assay used: immunoSEQ multiplex PCR; TCRdb lists only in-frame clones, some missing. The repertoire holds more than 45,000 clones, 86% seen once, with 2.6% in the top ten. In this sample, this clone turned up once. Its antigen is undetermined. The CDR3 loop spans 16 amino acids. V gave up 2 bases and J gave up 4 bases; unmatched junction bases: 7. The germline V gene encodes CDR1 SNHLY and CDR2 FYNNEI. The material sequenced was CD4+ or CD8+ T cells sorted from blood, taken in a trial of the OX40 agonist ivuxolimab. The source is an adult with an advanced solid tumor such as melanoma, head and neck, liver or kidney cancer. This chain joins TRBV2 and TRBJ1-5, with 8 bases aligning to TRBD1. CDR3 DNA sequence: TGTGCCAGCAGTGAAAGGGGACAGGAGATTAATCAGCCCCAGCATTTT. Its translation: CASSERGQEINQPQHF. Drawing the rest from reference TRBV2 and TRBJ1-5, the complete variable domain is EPEVTQTPSHQVTQMGQEVILRCVPISNHLYFYWYRQILGQKVEFLVSFYNNEISEKSEIFDDQFSVERPDGSNFTLKIRSTKLEDSAMYFCASSERGQEINQPQHFGDGTRLSIL.